These T cell receptor beta chains were read from a single sample in a study of T cell repertoires in cytomegalovirus infection. From the reads, TCRdb called clonotypes with MiXCR, one entry per CDR3 protein. Of about 830,000 distinct CDR3 sequences in the sample, approximately 29% were seen once. Antigens of these TCRs are unknown. Specimen: cultured CD8+ T cells from PBMCs, collected from culture after CMV antigen stimulation. The receptors stem from a human donor in good health (CMV status not recorded). Some clones in this sample may be carry-over from other donors' samples. Both conserved end residues are part of each CDR3. Each record gives: clone size, D gene, J gene, V gene, CDR3 DNA, CDR3 protein. A D gene is named only where the DNA matches it firmly. Rows give clone size only sometimes, using once, few, many, or a class for an expanded clone.

many,-,TRBJ2-1,TRBV7-9,TGTGCCAGCAGCCCCCCTCGGAATGAGCAGTTCTTC,CASSPPRNEQFF
few,-,TRBJ1-1,TRBV12-5,TGTGCTAGTGGGCAAGGGACGGTCTACACTGAAGCTTTCTTT,CASGQGTVYTEAFF
-,-,TRBJ2-5,TRBV7-9,TGTGCCAGCAGCCCTAAGACAGAAGCCAAAGAGACCCAGTACTTC,CASSPKTEAKETQYF
few,TRBD1,TRBJ2-7,TRBV10-3,TGTGCCACCGAACCGAGCCCGGACAGGCACGAGCAGTACTTC,CATEPSPDRHEQYF
-,-,TRBJ2-7,TRBV5-1,TGCGCCAGCAGGGGGGGATCATCGTACGAGCAGTACTTC,CASRGGSSYEQYF
few,-,TRBJ2-1,TRBV7-6,TGTGCCAGCAGCTTACAGGGGTTCTCCTACAATGAGCAGTTCTTC,CASSLQGFSYNEQFF
-,-,TRBJ1-1,TRBV6-6,TGTGCCAGCAGTCCCCCGCTGGACACTGAAGCTTTCTTT,CASSPPLDTEAFF
-,-,TRBJ2-1,TRBV4-1,TGCGCCAGCAGCCAAGATCGAGTAGAGTCCTACAATGAGCAGTTCTTC,CASSQDRVESYNEQFF
few,-,TRBJ1-6,TRBV12-3/TRBV12-4,TGTGCCAGCCGTGGGGGTCTCAGTTCACCCCTCCACTTT,CASRGGLSSPLHF
few,TRBD2,TRBJ2-2,TRBV28,TGTGCCAGCACCCAACGACTAGCAGGTACCGGGGAGCTGTTTTTT,CASTQRLAGTGELFF
many,-,TRBJ2-1,TRBV7-6,TGTGCCAGCAGCTCCCCAATGAACTCCAGGGTTGGGGCCCCCCTTTACAATGAGCAGTTCTTC,CASSSPMNSRVGAPLYNEQFF
-,-,TRBJ1-2,TRBV5-5,TGTGCCAGCAGCTTGGCGCGCTGGACAGCTGACCTTCTGTACACCTTC,CASSLARWTADLLYTF
many,-,TRBJ2-1,TRBV7-2,TGTGCCAGCAGCTTTCGCGTAGGGGGGTCCTACAATGAGCAGTTCTTC,CASSFRVGGSYNEQFF
few,TRBD2,TRBJ2-1,TRBV4-1,TGCGCCAGCAGCCCATGGACTAGCGGGGGGGACAATGAGCAGTTCTTC,CASSPWTSGGDNEQFF
few,-,TRBJ1-3,TRBV27,TGTGCCAGCAGTTTAAGCAACTCTGGAAACACCATATATTTT,CASSLSNSGNTIYF
few,-,TRBJ2-3,TRBV12-3/TRBV12-4,TGTGCCAGCAGTTTTAGGGCGTACAGCACAGATACGCAGTATTTT,CASSFRAYSTDTQYF
-,TRBD2,TRBJ2-1,TRBV11-1,TGTGCCAGCAGCCCGGCGGGGGGGTCGGGGGTTGAGCAGTTCTTC,CASSPAGGSGVEQFF
-,-,TRBJ1-5,TRBV6-2/TRBV6-3,TGTGCCAGCAGTTATGACGGTAAAGGGCCCTACAATCAGCCCCAGCATTTT,CASSYDGKGPYNQPQHF
many,-,TRBJ1-2,TRBV12-3/TRBV12-4,TGTGCCAGCACTCTAGGGTATCTAGGGTATGGCTACACCTTC,CASTLGYLGYGYTF
many,TRBD1,TRBJ2-1,TRBV11-2,TGTGCCAGCAGCTTACGACAGGGGCATAGCAATGAGCAGTTCTTC,CASSLRQGHSNEQFF
many,TRBD1,TRBJ2-5,TRBV7-8,TGTGCCAGCGTCTGGACGGGACAGACCATCCCGCTAGGAGAGACCCAGTACTTC,CASVWTGQTIPLGETQYF
-,TRBD1,TRBJ2-6,TRBV9,TGTGCCAGCAGCGACCCCGGGACAGGGACTGCACCTCTCTCTGGGGCCAACGTCCTGACTTTC,CASSDPGTGTAPLSGANVLTF
few,-,TRBJ1-1,TRBV4-1,TGCGCCAGCAGCCAAGATAGGGACAACACTGAAGCTTTCTTT,CASSQDRDNTEAFF
many,-,TRBJ2-1,TRBV7-9,TGTGCCAGCAGCTTATCACAGGGACCCTTCAGCTCCTACAATGAGCAGTTCTTC,CASSLSQGPFSSYNEQFF